The next 17 T cell receptor beta chains were all read from a single sample in a study of metastatic and nonmetastatic thyroid tumors. The entire patient cohort was treatment-naive prior to thyroid surgery. MiXCR reprocessed the PCR reads for TCRdb. This sample has tens of thousands of clones, with about 17% found just once. Material: adjacent normal tissue. These receptors were obtained from a male donor with papillary thyroid cancer or a benign thyroid nodule (not recorded which). Some clones in this sample may be carry-over from other donors' samples.

Notes on this clone: At one end the junction does not follow the germline gene, possibly because of a read error. The V and J genes are TRBV11-1 and TRBJ2-6; 7 bases agree with TRBD2. CDR3 length equals 18 residues. CDR1 and CDR2 (germline): SGHAT, FQDESV (reference sequence). CDR3 sequence reads: CASSTLGGSPTGDNVLTF. DNA for the CDR3: TGTGCCAGCAGCACCCTGGGCGGGAGTCCCACTGGGGACAACGTCCTGACTTTC.

In this sample, this clone turned up many times. This chain joins TRBV10-3 and TRBJ1-6; 9 nucleotides line up with TRBD1. Germline V gives CDR1 ENHRY, CDR2 SYGVKD. With V trimmed by 5 bases and J by 8 bases, 10 bases remained unmatched. This CDR3 has 16 residues. CDR3 nucleotides: TGTGCCATCAGTCAAACACCGGGACAGGGTGATTCACCCCTCCACTTT. Its translation is CAISQTPGQGDSPLHF.

This clone was detected many times. The chain uses TRBV9 and TRBJ2-2; a possible D gene is TRBD1 (7 bases). The germline V gene encodes CDR1 SGDLS and CDR2 YYNGEE. The CDR3 spans 16 residues. The V end was cut by 3 bases, the J end by 2 bases, with 14 bases between. CDR3 loop: CASSARGQTNTGELFF. CDR3 nucleotide sequence: TGTGCCAGCAGCGCGCGGGGACAGACTAACACCGGGGAGCTGTTTTTT.

The sample holds many counts of this clone. The chain joins TRBV11-2 to TRBJ1-5, with D perhaps matching TRBD1 (6 bases). In germline, CDR1 is SGHAT, CDR2 FQNNGV. The CDR3 covers 17 residues. Trimming removed 5 bases from V and 3 bases from J, with 20 bases in between. CDR3 DNA sequence: TGTGCCAGCAGCCCTCGTGCGGATACAGGGAACAATCAGCCCCAGCATTTT. Translating gives CASSPRADTGNNQPQHF.

This clone is judged medium-sized. The rearrangement uses TRBV6-1 and TRBJ1-3; possible D gene TRBD1, 5 bases. Germline V gene data show CDR1 as MNHNS and CDR2 as SASEGT. The V end lost 7 bases, the J end lost 0 bases, and 13 bases lay between the germline ends. The CDR3 totals 15 residues. The CDR3 sequence: CASTRDASSGNTIYF. The CDR3 DNA reads as TGTGCCAGCACTCGGGACGCGAGCTCTGGAAACACCATATATTTT.

V gene TRBV24-1 combines with J gene TRBJ2-1; D ambiguous. Looked up from germline, CDR1 is KGHDR and CDR2 is SFDVKD. V was pared by 8 bases and J by 1 base, with 8 bases between. This CDR3 is built from 13 residues. Written as DNA, the CDR3 is TGTGCCACCAAGCGTAGATCCTACAATGAGCAGTTCTTC. This codes for CATKRRSYNEQFF.

A word on this clone: This same CDR3 is encoded by further DNA sequences in the sample. V is TRBV9 and J is TRBJ2-1; D unresolved. V was pared by 0 bases and J by 8 bases, with 9 bases between. Germline CDR1 and CDR2: SGDLS and YYNGEE. The CDR3 has 13 amino acids. The CDR3 loop reads CASSVGGNDEQFF. The CDR3 nucleotides read TGTGCCAGCAGCGTAGGTGGTAACGATGAGCAGTTCTTC.

As concerns this clone: Germline is not matched at one junction end, which may reflect a read error. The chain couples TRBV7-6 to TRBJ1-1; the match to TRBD1 covers 7 bases. The CDR3 consists of 15 residues. Germline values: CDR1 SGHVS, CDR2 FNYEAQ. This CDR3 is CASSSKTGLNTEDLF. The CDR3 nucleotides are TGTGCCAGCAGCTCCAAGACAGGGCTGAACACTGAAGATTTATTT.

For this clone: Without the conserved terminal phenylalanine or tryptophan, this CDR3 likely stems from a read error. The V call is TRBV10-2, the J call TRBJ1-1, with 9 bases that match TRBD1. The germline CDR1 and CDR2 sequences are WSHSY and SAAADI. The CDR3 is made up of 13 amino acids. The trim removed 9 bases at V and 2 bases at J, leaving 4 bases unmatched. CDR3 protein: CASRDRVNTEAFV. The DNA of the CDR3 is TGCGCCAGTAGGGACAGGGTCAACACTGAAGCTTTCGTT.

This clone came up many times. A much larger clone differs from this one at a single base, so this may be a read error. The chain joins TRBV6-1 to TRBJ2-2, with D possibly being TRBD1 (6 bases). In germline, CDR1 is MNHNS, CDR2 SASEGT. V was clipped by 5 bases and J by 5 bases, with 15 bases between them. The CDR3 runs to 15 residues. The DNA for the CDR3 is TGTGCCAGCAGTTGCGTTCAGGGGCGAACCGGGGAGCTGTTTTTT. Protein sequence: CASSCVQGRTGELFF.

The count of this clone is one. The chain couples TRBV12-3 or TRBV12-4 to TRBJ2-1, with TRBD2 matching over 12 bases. V lost 6 bases and J lost 10; bases outside the gene matches: 10. This CDR3 comprises 15 residues. CDR3 sequence: CASSPISSGREEQFF. As DNA, the CDR3 is TGTGCCAGCAGCCCAATATCTAGCGGGAGGGAAGAGCAGTTCTTC.

This clone was recorded at least ten times. The rearrangement uses TRBV19 and TRBJ2-1; TRBD2 matches at 9 bases. The ends lost 5 bases at V and 7 bases at J; junction bases unmatched: 9. Germline-derived CDR1 and CDR2 are LNHDA and SQIVND (reference sequence). The CDR3 loop spans 15 amino acids. The CDR3 coding sequence is TGTGCCAGTAGTGAGCTAGCGGGGTTCTCGAATGAGCAGTTCTTC. Translating it yields CASSELAGFSNEQFF.

V gene TRBV30 combines with J gene TRBJ1-3, with 11 nucleotides matching TRBD1. V shed 2 bases, J shed 9 bases, and the junction held 9 bases outside the gene matches. This CDR3 has 15 residues. From germline, CDR1 is GTSNPN and CDR2 SVGIG (reference sequence). CDR3: CAWSRIGTGGLTIYF. The CDR3 region has the DNA TGTGCCTGGAGTAGGATAGGGACAGGGGGACTCACCATATATTTT.

This clone was recorded many times. This chain uses TRBV4-2 with TRBJ1-3, with D possibly being TRBD1 (5 bases). With 1 base removed from V and 0 bases from J, the gap between germline ends came to 13 bases. Germline values: CDR1 LGHNA, CDR2 YNFKEQ. The CDR3 extends over 17 amino acids. Here the CDR3 reads CASSQGQGTYSGNTIYF. CDR3 nucleotide sequence: TGTGCCAGCAGCCAAGGGCAGGGAACTTACTCTGGAAACACCATATATTTT.

J is TRBJ1-2 and V is TRBV20-1, with 9 bases fitting TRBD1. This CDR3 contains 17 residues. Trimming at V came to 1 base and at J to 5 bases, leaving 14 bases not matched to a gene. Per germline, CDR1 DFQATT and CDR2 SNEGSKA (reference sequence). The CDR3, as DNA: TGCAGTGCTAGAGTTGGGGTTACAGGGGGCGAACCTTATGGCTACACCTTC. This gives the protein CSARVGVTGGEPYGYTF.

V gene TRBV7-2 combines with J gene TRBJ1-4; D is uncertain. CDR1 SGHTA and CDR2 FQGNSA come from the germline V gene. Trimming pared 6 bases from V and 7 bases from J, leaving 18 bases between. CDR3 length: 15 amino acids. The CDR3 here is CASRPSGPPSEKLFF. CDR3 nucleotides: TGTGCCAGCAGACCCAGCGGGCCTCCCTCTGAAAAACTGTTTTTT.

In this sample, this clone turned up a few times. The genes are TRBV20-1 and TRBJ1-6; 7 bases line up with TRBD1. The germline gives CDR1 DFQATT, CDR2 SNEGSKA (reference sequence). CDR3 length: 14 residues. V dropped 5 bases and J dropped 6; count of bases not matched to a gene: 7. CDR3 protein: CSASRQGSNSPLHF. As DNA, the CDR3 is TGCAGTGCTTCCCGACAGGGAAGTAATTCACCCCTCCACTTT.